The TCR beta chain described here comes from a study of stem cell transplantation in POMP-related autoinflammatory disease. There are 16 residues in the CDR3. The V gene's germline CDR1 is SGHRS and CDR2 YFSETQ. Trimming took off 1 base at V and 1 base at J, with 12 bases between the two ends. Clones were sequenced by immunoSEQ multiplex PCR, and TCRdb holds only the in-frame ones, with some missing. The sample records some 29,000 clones, about 90% being singletons. The chain uses TRBV5-1 and TRBJ1-3; D possibly corresponds to TRBD1 (5 bases). This specimen was CD4+ T cells from PBMCs, taken before stem cell transplantation. This sequence originates from a human donor with POMP-related autoinflammation and immune dysregulation (PRAID). CDR3 protein: CASSLWQGFSGNTIYF. The CDR3 DNA reads as TGCGCCAGCAGCTTGTGGCAGGGTTTTTCTGGAAACACCATATATTTT.